Each of the 2 T cell receptor beta chains below was sequenced from the same sample in a study of T cell responses to AZD1222 COVID-19 vaccine. TCRdb's table, derived via immunoSEQ multiplex PCR, lists solely in-frame clones and lacks some. The data contain 200,000 to 250,000 clones, around 93% of them seen just once; the ten biggest clones take up 0.9% to 1.1%. Sequences were derived from peripheral blood, sampled on day 0 of MenACWY control vaccination. The receptors come from an adult in good health.

The CDR3 region is CASSLGVEVYGYTF. DNA for the CDR3: TGTGCCAGTAGTCTGGGGGTCGAAGTCTATGGCTACACCTTC. The chain couples TRBV19 to TRBJ1-2, with D possibly being TRBD1 (5 bases). CDR1 is LNHDA and CDR2 is SQIVND in the germline V gene (reference sequence). There are 14 residues in the CDR3. Trimming pared 5 bases from V and 4 bases from J, leaving 14 bases between.

This clone showed up just once. The genes are TRBV7-6 and TRBJ2-2; 9 nucleotides agree with TRBD2. CDR3 length equals 18 residues. Losses at the gene ends were 3 bases for V and 1 base for J; bases not matched to a gene: 9. Germline V gives CDR1 SGHVS, CDR2 FNYEAQ. The CDR3 coding sequence is TGTGCCAGCAGCTTGGTGAAGCGGGGGGCGGGGAACACCGGGGAGCTGTTTTTT. It codes for CASSLVKRGAGNTGELFF.